These 25 T cell receptor beta chains came from one sample sequenced in a study of blood T cell repertoires in COVID-19. Assay: immunoSEQ multiplex PCR; the TCRdb copy retains only in-frame clones and omits some. The sample records about 350,000 clones, approximately 89% being singletons. Sequenced: peripheral blood. The receptors were gathered from a woman younger than 30 who had recovered from COVID-19.

V usage is TRBV6-6 and J usage is TRBJ1-1; no firm D call. Trimming removed 0 bases at V and 5 bases at J, with 13 bases between. Germline assignment: CDR1 MNHNY and CDR2 SVGAGI (reference sequence). CDR3 length: 15 residues. The CDR3 spells CASSYSPGRRTEAFF. The DNA of the CDR3 is TGTGCCAGCAGTTACTCGCCGGGTAGGAGGACTGAAGCTTTCTTT.

This chain joins TRBV5-4 and TRBJ2-2; D may be TRBD1 (6 bases). The V gene's germline CDR1 is SGHNT and CDR2 YYREEE (reference sequence). The germline V and J ends were trimmed by 0 bases and 4 bases, with 7 bases remaining between them. There are 14 residues in the CDR3. In DNA form, the CDR3 reads TGTGCCAGCAGCTTGGAAGGGGGCACCGGGGAGCTGTTTTTT. Its translation is CASSLEGGTGELFF.

The chain has TRBV5-4 and TRBJ1-2; unclear D gene. Trimming left V 4 bases short and J 4 bases short, with 14 bases between. CDR1 SGHNT and CDR2 YYREEE come from the germline V gene (reference sequence). There are 14 residues in the CDR3. CDR3 nucleotides: TGTGCCAGCAGCACGGACGGGGAATTCTATGGCTACACCTTC. It translates to CASSTDGEFYGYTF.

This clone is a singleton in its sample. The V gene is TRBV29-1, the J gene TRBJ2-1; TRBD2 agrees at 8 bases. Losses at the gene ends were 1 base for V and 3 bases for J; bases not matched to a gene: 8. Germline CDR1 and CDR2: SQVTM and ANQGSEA. The CDR3 is made up of 16 amino acids. The CDR3 spells CSVEVGREGLYNEQFF. The CDR3 bases are TGCAGCGTTGAAGTCGGACGGGAGGGCCTCTACAATGAGCAGTTCTTC.

V usage is TRBV11-2 and J usage is TRBJ2-3; 8 bases line up with TRBD1. The CDR3 is 18 amino acids. Germline values: CDR1 SGHAT, CDR2 FQNNGV. Unmatched junction bases numbered 18, after V lost 6 bases and J lost 4 bases. The CDR3 spells CASRPTGTGVPGADTQYF. CDR3 nucleotide sequence: TGTGCCAGCAGACCAACCGGGACAGGCGTTCCGGGCGCAGATACGCAGTATTTT.

The rearrangement uses TRBV19 and TRBJ1-3; D may be TRBD1 (6 bases). In germline, CDR1 is LNHDA, CDR2 SQIVND (reference sequence). CDR3 length: 14 amino acids. The ends were cut back, 5 bases at V and 3 bases at J, with 11 bases in the middle. CDR3: CASSVPGDGNTIYF. The CDR3 nucleotides read TGTGCCAGTAGTGTACCAGGGGATGGAAACACCATATATTTT.

The chain recombines TRBV7-5 with TRBJ2-3; the table's D call, TRBD2, has no DNA check behind it. TRBV7-5 is a listed pseudogene. The CDR3 has 17 amino acids. The DNA of the CDR3 is TGTGCCAGAAGCCCCAGGTTAGTACTAGCGGACACAGATACGCAGTATTTT. Its translation is CARSPRLVLADTDTQYF.

The chain employs TRBV5-1 and TRBJ2-5; D is undetermined. Germline values: CDR1 SGHRS, CDR2 YFSETQ. The V and J ends lost 2 bases and 3 bases respectively, with 11 bases between them. The CDR3 sequence is 14 residues long. The CDR3 here is CASSLDTPKETQYF. DNA for the CDR3: TGCGCCAGCAGCTTAGACACTCCGAAAGAGACCCAGTACTTC.

This chain connects TRBV24-1 to TRBJ1-2, with no clear D. The CDR3 covers 11 residues. In germline, CDR1 is KGHDR, CDR2 SFDVKD. V gave up 5 bases and J gave up 4 bases, with 4 bases separating them. For the CDR3, the DNA is TGTGCCACCAGTGGGGCCTATGGCTACACCTTC. Its protein is CATSGAYGYTF.

The chain's CDR3 is CASSAGAAPGEQYV. DNA of the CDR3: TGTGCCAGCTCCGCGGGTGCAGCCCCAGGCGAGCAGTACGTC. This chain uses TRBV18 with TRBJ2-7, with D possibly matching TRBD2 (5 bases). This CDR3 region has 14 residues. Trimming shortened V by 6 bases and J by 6 bases, and 18 bases separated the two germline ends. CDR1 KGHSH and CDR2 LQKENI come from the germline V gene.

The chain is built from TRBV29-1 and TRBJ1-5; the match to TRBD1 covers 7 bases. The CDR3 totals 17 residues. The V gene end was trimmed by 8 bases and the J gene end by 5 bases; junction bases not matched to a gene: 21. The germline V gene encodes CDR1 SQVTM and CDR2 ANQGSEA. The CDR3 nucleotides read TGCAGCCCCCCCAGCGGCAGCAGACAGGGTAAGGATCAGCCCCAGCATTTT. Protein: CSPPSGSRQGKDQPQHF.

The chain joins TRBV7-2 to TRBJ2-3; TRBD2 matches 7 bases. Germline-derived CDR1 and CDR2 are SGHTA and FQGNSA. V lost 1 base to trimming and J lost 0 bases; unmatched junction nucleotides: 10. The CDR3 length is 18 residues. CDR3 sequence: CASSLELAGDISTDTQYF. CDR3 sequence (DNA): TGTGCCAGCAGCTTAGAATTGGCGGGAGATATTAGCACAGATACGCAGTATTTT.

J is TRBJ1-1 and V is TRBV7-9; D remains ambiguous. Trimming removed 5 bases from V and 7 bases from J, with 11 bases in between. CDR3 size: 12 residues. CDR1 is SEHNR and CDR2 is FQNEAQ in the germline V gene (reference sequence). The CDR3 sequence: CASSRTSGEAFF. Written as DNA, the CDR3 is TGTGCCAGCAGCCGGACTAGTGGTGAAGCTTTCTTT.

This clone was observed once. The chain employs TRBV29-1 and TRBJ2-2, with D possibly matching TRBD1 (5 bases). This CDR3 spans 12 amino acids. The V end was cut by 4 bases, the J end by 7 bases, with 10 bases between. Germline loops: CDR1 SQVTM, CDR2 ANQGSEA. In DNA, the CDR3 is TGCAGCGTTGTACTAAGGGGCGGGGAGCTGTTTTTT. The encoded protein is CSVVLRGGELFF.

This rearrangement joins TRBV27 to TRBJ2-3; 12 nucleotides agree with TRBD2. The CDR3 extends over 16 amino acids. V was pared by 5 bases and J by 6 bases, with 9 bases of the junction left unmatched. Looked up from germline, CDR1 is MNHEY and CDR2 is SMNVEV (reference sequence). The CDR3 DNA reads TGTGCCAGCAGTCCTAGCGGGGGGGGCTTTTTGGATACGCAGTATTTT. Residues: CASSPSGGGFLDTQYF.

This rearrangement joins TRBV3-1 (or the pseudogene TRBV3-2) to TRBJ2-5; 10 nucleotides align to TRBD2. The CDR3 runs 19 residues. Germline V gene sequence: CDR1 LGHDT, CDR2 YNNKEL (reference sequence). Trimming removed 3 bases from V and 0 bases from J; junction bases left unmatched: 13. CDR3 region: CASSQGLRGLARYQETQYF. CDR3 coding DNA: TGTGCCAGCAGCCAGGGTCTCCGGGGACTAGCGAGATACCAAGAGACCCAGTACTTC.

This chain connects TRBV5-6 to TRBJ2-5, with 10 bases aligning to TRBD2. Trimming cost V 0 bases and J 4 bases; bases outside gene matches: 6. Germline V gene data show CDR1 as SGHDT and CDR2 as YYEEEE. The CDR3 has 16 residues. CDR3 in DNA: TGTGCCAGCAGCTTGGGACCTCTAGCGGGGGCAGAGACCCAGTACTTC. It yields the protein CASSLGPLAGAETQYF.

This chain uses TRBV15 with TRBJ1-1; a weak D match, TRBD1 (5 bases). Germline CDR1 LNHNV, CDR2 YYDKDF (reference sequence). The CDR3 sequence is 14 residues long. V was shortened by 0 bases and J by 2 bases, with 7 bases between the two germline ends. The CDR3 sequence is CATSRDRANTEAFF. CDR3 sequence (DNA): TGTGCCACCAGCAGAGACAGGGCTAACACTGAAGCTTTCTTT.

CDR3 sequence: CASSFYEGLEQFF. The DNA for the CDR3 is TGTGCCAGCAGCTTCTACGAGGGATTGGAGCAGTTCTTC. This chain joins TRBV7-2 and TRBJ2-1; D might be TRBD2 (5 bases). Germline CDR1 is SGHTA and CDR2 is FQGNSA. The CDR3 has 13 amino acids. The V and J ends lost 3 bases and 10 bases respectively, with 13 bases between them.

The rearrangement links TRBV6-2 or TRBV6-3 to TRBJ2-5; the match to TRBD2 covers 11 bases. Trimming took 7 bases from V and 4 from J; bases not matched to a gene: 11. Germline V gene data show CDR1 as MNHEY and CDR2 as SVGEGT. The CDR3 has 16 residues. The CDR3 loop reads CASTPRGSGRAETQYF. CDR3 DNA sequence: TGTGCCAGCACCCCTCGGGGTAGCGGGAGGGCAGAGACCCAGTACTTC.

The chain joins TRBV4-1 to TRBJ2-1; TRBD2 agrees at 10 bases. Germline CDR1 and CDR2: MGHRA and YSYEKL. CDR3 length: 19 amino acids. Trimming cost V 1 base and J 2 bases; bases outside gene matches: 11. The CDR3 sequence is CASSQVGLAGEAPYNEQFF. In DNA, the CDR3 is TGCGCCAGCAGCCAAGTTGGCCTAGCGGGAGAGGCCCCCTACAATGAGCAGTTCTTC.

The chain recombines TRBV5-6 with TRBJ1-3; no definite D call. This CDR3 has 14 amino acids. Germline loops: CDR1 SGHDT, CDR2 YYEEEE. V gave up 4 bases and J gave up 1 base, with 9 bases separating them. The CDR3 DNA sequence: TGTGCCAGCAGCGTAGACACTTCTGGAAACACCATATATTTT. Translating gives CASSVDTSGNTIYF.

This sequence joins TRBV27 and TRBJ1-2; D uncertain. This CDR3 has 13 amino acids. The V end was cut by 6 bases, the J end by 2 bases, with 10 bases between. Germline CDR1 and CDR2: MNHEY and SMNVEV (reference sequence). This CDR3 is CASSHSRNYGYTF. For the CDR3, the DNA is TGTGCCAGCAGCCACTCGAGAAACTATGGCTACACCTTC.

This clone was counted between two and nine times. V is TRBV5-6 and J is TRBJ2-5; tentative D call: TRBD2 (5 bases). CDR3 length: 14 amino acids. In germline, CDR1 is SGHDT, CDR2 YYEEEE. Trimming took 0 bases from V and 7 from J, leaving 13 bases between them. The CDR3 is CASSLAQRSMTQYF. The CDR3 DNA is TGTGCCAGCAGCTTGGCGCAGCGGTCAATGACCCAGTACTTC.

For this clone: Additional DNA sequences in this sample encode the identical CDR3. The gene calls are TRBV27 and TRBJ2-3; the D is unclear. Per the germline V gene, CDR1 is MNHEY and CDR2 is SMNVEV (reference sequence). V was pared by 3 bases and J by 0 bases, with 4 bases between. The CDR3 is made up of 13 amino acids. The CDR3 bases are TGTGCCAGCAGTTTGTCGAGCACAGATACGCAGTATTTT. Translated, it gives CASSLSSTDTQYF.